Following are 14 T cell receptor beta chains from one sample sequenced in a study of cytomegalovirus exposure and HLA in healthy donors. PCR employed 60 Vbeta and 13 Jbeta primers. TCRdb's table, derived via immunoSEQ multiplex PCR, lists solely in-frame clones and lacks some. This repertoire shows 100,000 or so clones, 75% to 90% found once; its top ten account for 6% to 8%. What was sequenced was PBMCs. The receptors derive from a man between 25 and 39 years old in good health and CMV-seropositive.

The chain uses TRBV7-9 and TRBJ1-5; 10 bases are a match to TRBD1. Germline CDR1 is SEHNR and CDR2 is FQNEAQ (reference sequence). Trimming cost V 4 bases and J 3 bases; bases outside gene matches: 6. CDR3 length: 16 amino acids. CDR3 coding DNA: TGTGCCAGCAGCTCGGGGACAGGGGCAATCAATCAGCCCCAGCATTTT. It encodes CASSSGTGAINQPQHF.

This clone has more than one count but fewer than ten. The chain couples TRBV18 to TRBJ1-6, with D possibly matching TRBD1 (5 bases). The CDR3 runs to 16 residues. V shed 5 bases and J shed 2 bases, with 13 bases lying between them. Germline CDR1 is KGHSH and CDR2 is LQKENI. CDR3 region: CASSLDNNPYNSPLHF. In nucleotides, the CDR3 is TGTGCCAGCTCATTGGACAACAACCCCTATAATTCACCCCTCCACTTT.

V gene TRBV30 combines with J gene TRBJ2-5; 11 bases fit TRBD2. The DNA end favors TRBJ2-7, so the J call may be wrong. Germline CDR1 GTSNPN, CDR2 SVGIG (reference sequence). CDR3 length equals 13 residues. This chain's CDR3 is CAWNSGGAYEQYF. The CDR3 bases are TGTGCCTGGAATAGCGGGGGGGCCTACGAGCAGTACTTC.

The V gene is TRBV4-1, the J gene TRBJ1-2, with TRBD1 as a possible D gene (6 bases). V was clipped by 0 bases and J by 6 bases, with 14 bases between them. The germline CDR1 and CDR2 sequences are MGHRA and YSYEKL. The CDR3 is 15 amino acids. CDR3 loop: CASSQDGWGGDGYTF. DNA for the CDR3: TGCGCCAGCAGCCAAGATGGCTGGGGGGGCGATGGCTACACCTTC.

The V gene is TRBV9, the J gene TRBJ2-5; TRBD2 agrees at 9 bases. The CDR3 has 17 residues. The V gene end was trimmed by 0 bases and the J gene end by 1 base; junction bases not matched to a gene: 7. Per the germline V gene, CDR1 is SGDLS and CDR2 is YYNGEE. DNA for the CDR3: TGTGCCAGCAGCGTAGAAGGAGCGGGGGGCCTCCAAGAGACCCAGTACTTC. Translation: CASSVEGAGGLQETQYF. Full variable domain (remainder filled in from reference TRBV9 and TRBJ2-5): DSGVTQTPKHLITATGQRVTLRCSPRSGDLSVYWYQQSLDQGLQFLIQYYNGEERAKGNILERFSAQQFPDLHSELNLSSLELGDSALYFCASSVEGAGGLQETQYFGPGTRLLVL.

The CDR3 loop reads CASSLGGDLHEQYF. The CDR3 region has the DNA TGTGCCAGCAGCTTGGGGGGGGACCTCCACGAGCAGTACTTC. The rearrangement uses TRBV11-3 and TRBJ2-7; the match to TRBD2 covers 7 bases. CDR3 length: 14 residues. Germline V gives CDR1 SGHNT, CDR2 YENEEA. With V trimmed by 3 bases and J by 5 bases, 7 bases remained unmatched.

The chain combines TRBV28 with TRBJ1-2; no clear D. The CDR3 contains 14 residues. V was pared by 6 bases and J by 6 bases, with 17 bases between. Germline-derived CDR1 and CDR2 are MDHEN and SYDVKM. CDR3 residues: CASRVREISNGYTF. CDR3 nucleotides: TGTGCCAGCAGGGTAAGGGAGATATCGAATGGCTACACCTTC.

This sequence joins TRBV5-1 and TRBJ1-3, with D maybe TRBD1 (5 bases). The V and J ends lost 6 bases and 4 bases respectively, with 23 bases between them. The germline V gene has CDR1 SGHRS and CDR2 YFSETQ. The CDR3 length is 17 residues. The chain's CDR3 is CASMGSPQGYAGNTIYF. The CDR3 region has the DNA TGCGCCAGCATGGGGTCCCCGCAGGGATACGCCGGAAACACCATATATTTT.

This chain connects TRBV30 to TRBJ1-6; TRBD1 aligns across 9 bases. CDR1 and CDR2 from the germline V gene are GTSNPN and SVGIG (reference sequence). Trimming removed 5 bases from V and 10 bases from J; junction bases left unmatched: 9. The CDR3 contains 14 residues. For the CDR3, the DNA is TGTGCCTGGTCCCCGGGACAGGGACGGTCACCCCTCCACTTT. Amino acid sequence: CAWSPGQGRSPLHF.

Note on this clone: This specimen includes other DNA sequences encoding the same CDR3. The rearrangement joins TRBV5-1 to TRBJ1-6; D is unresolved. Trimming removed 2 bases from V and 2 bases from J, with 8 bases in between. The CDR3 consists of 15 residues. Germline CDR1 SGHRS, CDR2 YFSETQ. The CDR3 spells CASSFGETYNSPLHF. As DNA, the CDR3 is TGCGCCAGCAGCTTCGGAGAAACCTATAATTCACCCCTCCACTTT.

V gene TRBV10-3 combines with J gene TRBJ2-5; TRBD2 matches at 11 bases. This CDR3 has 16 residues. The germline CDR1 and CDR2 sequences are ENHRY and SYGVKD. The J segment lost 2 bases and the V segment lost 4 bases, leaving 6 bases of the junction unmatched. The CDR3 protein is CAISGISGGGQETQYF. CDR3 DNA: TGTGCCATCAGTGGCATTAGCGGGGGGGGGCAAGAGACCCAGTACTTC.

In its sample, this clone was seen a few times. The genes are TRBV6-1 and TRBJ2-2, with 9 bases lining up with TRBD1. V shed 1 base, J shed 5 bases, and the junction held 5 bases outside the gene matches. This CDR3 contains 16 residues. From germline, CDR1 is MNHNS and CDR2 SASEGT. CDR3 sequence: CASSEVGTGRTGELFF. In nucleotides, the CDR3 is TGTGCCAGCAGTGAAGTCGGGACAGGGCGAACCGGGGAGCTGTTTTTT.

The gene calls are TRBV30 and TRBJ1-2; TRBD1 matches 7 bases. The length of the CDR3 is 15 residues. The trim removed 3 bases at V and 1 base at J, leaving 8 bases unmatched. Germline CDR1 is GTSNPN and CDR2 is SVGIG (reference sequence). CDR3 DNA sequence: TGTGCCTGGAGGGCCCGGACAGGCTATAACTATGGCTACACCTTC. Translated: CAWRARTGYNYGYTF.

This clone was counted between two and nine times. The rearrangement links TRBV6-5 to TRBJ1-5; the D gene is possibly TRBD1 (6 bases). The CDR3 length is 15 residues. The V gene lost 6 bases and the J gene lost 3 bases, with 15 bases spanning the gap. Germline CDR1 MNHEY, CDR2 SVGAGI. CDR3 sequence reads: CASRSDRKLNQPQHF. CDR3 coding DNA: TGTGCCAGCAGGTCCGACAGGAAGCTCAATCAGCCCCAGCATTTT.